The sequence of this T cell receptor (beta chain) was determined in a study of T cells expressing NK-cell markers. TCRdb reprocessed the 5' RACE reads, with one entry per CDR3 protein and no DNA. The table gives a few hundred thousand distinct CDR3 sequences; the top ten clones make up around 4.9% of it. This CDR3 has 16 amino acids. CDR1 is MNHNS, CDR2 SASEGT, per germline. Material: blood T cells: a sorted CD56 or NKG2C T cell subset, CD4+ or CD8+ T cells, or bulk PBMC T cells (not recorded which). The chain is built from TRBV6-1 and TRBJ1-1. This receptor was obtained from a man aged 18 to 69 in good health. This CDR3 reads CASSMGLILDHTEAFF.